What follows are 3 T cell receptor beta chains derived from one specimen sequenced in a study of CD8 T cells in ankylosing spondylitis. From the 5' RACE reads, TCRdb called clonotypes with MiXCR, one entry per CDR3 protein. This sample has around 250,000 distinct CDR3 sequences, with over 15% found just once. The specimen sequenced was blood, either unsorted or a sorted T cell fraction (not recorded which). The source is a male donor with ankylosing spondylitis or in good health (not recorded which).

Worth noting for this clonotype: One end of the junction fails to match germline, which may point to a read error. The rearrangement links TRBV12-3 or TRBV12-4 to TRBJ2-1; 9 bases are a match to TRBD2. The CDR3 has 15 amino acids. In nucleotides, the CDR3 is TGTGCCAGCAGTGCGGGACTAGCCTCCAACAATGAGCAGTTCTTC. This translates into CASSAGLASNNEQFF.

The chain couples TRBV7-9 to TRBJ2-2; no definite D call. Per the germline V gene, CDR1 is SEHNR and CDR2 is FQNEAQ (reference sequence). This CDR3 has 16 residues. Deletions cut 0 bases from V and 0 bases from J, with 8 bases between. The CDR3 loop is CASSLALGSNTGELFF. The CDR3 bases are TGTGCCAGCAGCTTAGCCCTGGGCTCGAACACCGGGGAGCTGTTTTTT.

The genes are TRBV4-1 and TRBJ2-1; D not resolved. This CDR3 contains 13 residues. Trimming removed 2 bases from V and 5 bases from J, with 7 bases in between. Germline CDR1 and CDR2: MGHRA and YSYEKL. The CDR3 spells CASSQFRNNEQFF. The CDR3 DNA reads TGCGCCAGCAGCCAATTCCGGAACAATGAGCAGTTCTTC.